This T cell receptor beta chain stems from a study of liver allograft versus peripheral blood T cells. Study-level background: Transplanted-liver and recipient peripheral blood T cell receptor repertoires were compared.

V shed 1 base and J shed 3 bases, with 8 bases lying between them. Germline-derived CDR1 and CDR2 are KGHSH and LQKENI. CDR3 length: 14 amino acids. TCRdb used MiXCR to reprocess the reads, holding one entry per CDR3 protein. The repertoire has over 10,000 distinct CDR3 sequences, approximately 30% of them found once; the top ten carry around 2.3%. This receptor was obtained from a human patient who had a liver transplant. Some of the T cells might come from the graft donor. This chain links TRBV18 with TRBJ2-3; D gene uncertain. CDR3 sequence (DNA): TGTGCCAGCTCACCACAAACTCGAACAGATACGCAGTATTTT. This encodes CASSPQTRTDTQYF.